Below, 19 T cell receptor beta chains from the same sample are listed, as sequenced in a study of blood T cell repertoires in COVID-19. Clones were read by immunoSEQ multiplex PCR, and TCRdb kept only the in-frame ones, dropping some. Of over 130,000 clones listed, 75% to 90% are singletons. The source material was peripheral blood. All receptors derive from a man between 65 and 85 years old with acute or convalescent COVID-19.

The rearrangement links TRBV28 to TRBJ1-6, with 7 bases that match TRBD1. Per the germline V gene, CDR1 is MDHEN and CDR2 is SYDVKM. This CDR3 has 19 amino acids. The V segment lost 8 bases and the J segment 0 bases; nucleotides outside the gene matches: 16. The CDR3 DNA sequence: TGTGCCAGCGGAGGATCGGGACAGCCCATTCGCTCCTATAATTCACCCCTCCACTTT. Translating it yields CASGGSGQPIRSYNSPLHF.

J is TRBJ1-6 and V is TRBV6-1; possible D gene TRBD1, 5 bases. CDR1 is MNHNS and CDR2 is SASEGT in the germline V gene. The germline V and J ends were trimmed by 3 bases and 4 bases, with 13 bases remaining between them. The CDR3 runs to 16 residues. CDR3 protein: CASSDRTGGYNSPLHF. The CDR3 coding sequence is TGTGCCAGCAGTGATAGGACGGGGGGTTATAATTCACCCCTCCACTTT.

This sequence joins TRBV5-6 and TRBJ2-3; D is perhaps TRBD1 (5 bases). CDR1 is SGHDT, CDR2 YYEEEE, per germline. The V gene lost 1 base and the J gene lost 3 bases, with 18 bases spanning the gap. This CDR3 is built from 17 residues. As DNA, the CDR3 is TGTGCCAGCAGCTTGTTCGGGTATGCAGGGCGAACAGATACGCAGTATTTT. Translated, it gives CASSLFGYAGRTDTQYF.

This clone has just a few counts. The chain couples TRBV27 to TRBJ1-5; D gene ambiguous. The V end was cut by 8 bases, the J end by 8 bases, with 13 bases between. CDR1 and CDR2 (germline): MNHEY, SMNVEV (reference sequence). The CDR3 totals 12 residues. CDR3 bases: TGTGCCAGCGGAGGTGCTAGTAAGCCCCAGCATTTT. Protein product: CASGGASKPQHF.

The chain uses TRBV6-5 and TRBJ2-3, with 7 nucleotides matching TRBD2. Germline V gene lookup returns CDR1 MNHEY and CDR2 SVGAGI. The CDR3 is made up of 13 amino acids. The junction had 6 bases not matched to a gene; V was cut back by 7 bases and J by 5 bases. The CDR3 DNA follows: TGTGCCAGCATCACGACGGGGGGAGATACGCAGTATTTT. Its protein is CASITTGGDTQYF.

V is TRBV9 and J is TRBJ2-1, with D perhaps matching TRBD1 (6 bases). Per the germline V gene, CDR1 is SGDLS and CDR2 is YYNGEE. Trimming shortened V by 0 bases and J by 6 bases, and 16 bases separated the two germline ends. The CDR3 runs to 16 residues. The CDR3 DNA reads TGTGCCAGCAGCGTAGCCGGGACATTGATTTCCAATGAGCAGTTCTTC. Translation gives CASSVAGTLISNEQFF.

V and J are TRBV4-1 and TRBJ2-4; 10 bases are a match to TRBD2. Germline CDR1 reads MGHRA; CDR2 reads YSYEKL. V lost 1 base and J lost 5; bases outside the gene matches: 11. The CDR3 consists of 18 residues. The CDR3 sequence is CASSQGRLAGGRQNIQYF. CDR3 in DNA: TGCGCCAGCAGCCAAGGCCGACTAGCGGGTGGGAGGCAAAACATTCAGTACTTC.

V usage is TRBV7-3 and J usage is TRBJ2-5; 10 bases line up with TRBD2. The CDR3 length is 15 residues. The germline V gene encodes CDR1 SGHTA and CDR2 FQGTGA. Germline trimming cut 4 bases from V and 4 bases from J; bases unmatched to any gene: 6. Here the CDR3 DNA reads TGTGCCAGCAGCTCCCCCGGGACTAGCGTAGAGACCCAGTACTTC. Its protein product is CASSSPGTSVETQYF.

CDR3 region: CASSGTGTGFSGNTIYF. For the CDR3, the DNA is TGCGCCAGCAGCGGTACCGGGACAGGGTTCTCTGGAAACACCATATATTTT. The gene calls are TRBV4-1 and TRBJ1-3; 9 bases are shared with TRBD1. The CDR3 sequence is 17 residues long. Looked up from germline, CDR1 is MGHRA and CDR2 is YSYEKL. Germline trimming cut 5 bases from V and 0 bases from J; bases unmatched to any gene: 8.

The J gene is TRBJ1-1, the V gene TRBV7-8; the match to TRBD1 covers 7 bases. The trim removed 4 bases at V and 0 bases at J, leaving 5 bases unmatched. CDR3 length equals 15 residues. CDR1 SGHVS and CDR2 FQNEAQ come from the germline V gene. The chain's CDR3 is CASSSKRGLNTEAFF. The CDR3 nucleotides are TGTGCCAGCAGCTCGAAGAGGGGGCTGAACACTGAAGCTTTCTTT.

This clone occurred once. The J gene is TRBJ1-6, the V gene TRBV28, with no clear D. This CDR3 has 14 amino acids. V lost 2 bases and J 13 bases, leaving 15 bases between the germline ends. The germline CDR1 and CDR2 sequences are MDHEN and SYDVKM. The CDR3 nucleotides read TGTGCCAGCAGTTTAGGGAGGGAGGTGAGTCCCCTCCACTTT. It encodes CASSLGREVSPLHF.

In its sample, this clone was seen once. This chain links TRBV7-9 with TRBJ1-3, with 9 nucleotides matching TRBD1. This CDR3 is 17 amino acids long. Germline CDR1 SEHNR, CDR2 FQNEAQ (reference sequence). The V and J ends lost 1 base and 4 bases, in that order; junction bases with no gene match: 8. For the CDR3, the DNA is TGTGCCAGCAGCTTAGAAGGGACAGGGAAAAGCGGAAACACCATATATTTT. It is translated as CASSLEGTGKSGNTIYF.

This chain connects TRBV3-1 (or the pseudogene TRBV3-2) to TRBJ2-3; 7 bases are shared with TRBD2. Germline CDR1 LGHDT, CDR2 YNNKEL (reference sequence). J was trimmed by 5 bases and V by 2 bases; bases with no gene match: 10. The CDR3 is 16 residues long. This CDR3 reads CASSQRTSISGDTQYF. The CDR3 DNA reads TGTGCCAGCAGCCAACGGACTAGTATTTCCGGAGATACGCAGTATTTT.

The J gene is TRBJ2-3, the V gene TRBV5-1, with D possibly matching TRBD1 (5 bases). Germline V gene sequence: CDR1 SGHRS, CDR2 YFSETQ. The CDR3 is 14 residues long. Trimming removed 4 bases at V and 4 bases at J, with 13 bases between. CDR3 sequence (DNA): TGCGCCAGCAGCACCTACCAAGGGGCAGATACGCAGTATTTT. Amino acids: CASSTYQGADTQYF. Drawing the rest from reference TRBV5-1 and TRBJ2-3, the complete variable domain is KAGVTQTPRYLIKTRGQQVTLSCSPISGHRSVSWYQQTPGQGLQFLFEYFSETQRNKGNFPGRFSGRQFSNSRSEMNVSTLELGDSALYLCASSTYQGADTQYFGPGTRLTVL.

The chain employs TRBV4-2 and TRBJ2-1; TRBD2 matches 12 bases. The CDR3 is made up of 17 amino acids. V lost 1 base to trimming and J lost 10 bases; unmatched junction nucleotides: 11. Germline assignment: CDR1 LGHNA and CDR2 YNFKEQ. The CDR3 protein is CASSQVVTSGGRVEQFF. In DNA form, the CDR3 reads TGTGCCAGCAGCCAAGTTGTCACTAGCGGGGGGAGGGTCGAGCAGTTCTTC.

The CDR3 region is CATSEPRGMGQAYEQYF. The CDR3 nucleotides read TGTGCCACCAGTGAGCCCCGTGGGATGGGACAGGCCTACGAGCAGTACTTC. V usage is TRBV24-1 and J usage is TRBJ2-7; 8 nucleotides line up with TRBD1. Germline CDR1 KGHDR, CDR2 SFDVKD. Trimming took 4 bases from V and 2 from J; bases not matched to a gene: 12. CDR3 size: 17 residues.

CDR3 amino acids: CASSSGHPYSNQPQHF. As DNA, the CDR3 is TGTGCCAGCAGTTCGGGACACCCGTATAGCAATCAGCCCCAGCATTTT. The chain couples TRBV6-5 to TRBJ1-5; a possible D gene is TRBD1 (6 bases). The germline V gene encodes CDR1 MNHEY and CDR2 SVGAGI. Trimming took 4 bases from V and 0 from J, leaving 13 bases between them. The CDR3 has 16 amino acids.

The rearrangement joins TRBV27 to TRBJ1-2; D unresolved. The length of the CDR3 is 12 residues. Germline CDR1 reads MNHEY; CDR2 reads SMNVEV (reference sequence). V gave up 6 bases and J gave up 6 bases, with 11 bases separating them. CDR3 sequence reads: CASSPVGDGYTF. The CDR3 region has the DNA TGTGCCAGCAGCCCGGTCGGGGATGGCTACACCTTC.

This clone was detected a few times. The rearrangement uses TRBV7-9 and TRBJ2-3, with a tentative D call TRBD2 (5 bases). This CDR3 is 14 amino acids long. Germline values: CDR1 SEHNR, CDR2 FQNEAQ (reference sequence). Trimming removed 1 base from V and 2 bases from J, with 7 bases in between. The chain's CDR3 is CASSLGGFTDTQYF. In DNA form, the CDR3 reads TGTGCCAGCAGCTTAGGCGGGTTCACAGATACGCAGTATTTT.